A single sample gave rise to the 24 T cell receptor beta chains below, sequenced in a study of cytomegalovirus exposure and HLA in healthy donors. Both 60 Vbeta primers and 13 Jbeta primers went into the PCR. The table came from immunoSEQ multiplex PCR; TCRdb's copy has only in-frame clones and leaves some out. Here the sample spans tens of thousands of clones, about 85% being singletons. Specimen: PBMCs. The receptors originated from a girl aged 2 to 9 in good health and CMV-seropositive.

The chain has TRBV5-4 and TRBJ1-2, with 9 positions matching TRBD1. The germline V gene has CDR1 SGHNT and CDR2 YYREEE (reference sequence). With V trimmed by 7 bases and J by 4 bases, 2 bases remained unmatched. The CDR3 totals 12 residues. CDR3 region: CASGDRVYGYTF. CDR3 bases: TGTGCCAGCGGGGACAGGGTCTATGGCTACACCTTC.

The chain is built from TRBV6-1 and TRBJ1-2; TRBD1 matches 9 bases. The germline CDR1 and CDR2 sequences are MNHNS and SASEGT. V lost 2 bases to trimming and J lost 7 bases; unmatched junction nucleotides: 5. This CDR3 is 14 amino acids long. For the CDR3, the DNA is TGTGCCAGCAGTGAAACCGGGACAGGGTTTGGCTACACCTTC. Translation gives CASSETGTGFGYTF.

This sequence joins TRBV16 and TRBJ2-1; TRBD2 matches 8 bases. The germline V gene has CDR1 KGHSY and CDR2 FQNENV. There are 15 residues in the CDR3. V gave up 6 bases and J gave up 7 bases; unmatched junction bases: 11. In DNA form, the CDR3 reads TGTGCCAGCAGTCGAACAGCGGGAGTAGGGAATGAGCAGTTCTTC. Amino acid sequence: CASSRTAGVGNEQFF.

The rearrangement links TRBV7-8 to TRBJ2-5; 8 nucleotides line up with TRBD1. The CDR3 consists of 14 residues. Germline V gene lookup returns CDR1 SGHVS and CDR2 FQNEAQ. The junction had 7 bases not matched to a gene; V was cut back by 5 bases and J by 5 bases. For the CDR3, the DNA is TGTGCCAGCAGCCCTGACAGGGGTTGGGAGACCCAGTACTTC. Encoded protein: CASSPDRGWETQYF.

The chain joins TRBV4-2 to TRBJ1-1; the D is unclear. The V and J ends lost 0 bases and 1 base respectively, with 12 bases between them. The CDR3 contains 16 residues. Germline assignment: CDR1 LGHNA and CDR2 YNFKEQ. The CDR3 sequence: CASSQEGIVRNTEAFF. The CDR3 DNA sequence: TGTGCCAGCAGCCAAGAGGGCATAGTGAGGAACACTGAAGCTTTCTTT.

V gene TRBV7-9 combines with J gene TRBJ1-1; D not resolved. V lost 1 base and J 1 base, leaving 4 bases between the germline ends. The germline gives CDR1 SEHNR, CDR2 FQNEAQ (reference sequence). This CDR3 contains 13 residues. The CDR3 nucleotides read TGTGCCAGCAGCTTAGAAGCGAACACTGAAGCTTTCTTT. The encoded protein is CASSLEANTEAFF.

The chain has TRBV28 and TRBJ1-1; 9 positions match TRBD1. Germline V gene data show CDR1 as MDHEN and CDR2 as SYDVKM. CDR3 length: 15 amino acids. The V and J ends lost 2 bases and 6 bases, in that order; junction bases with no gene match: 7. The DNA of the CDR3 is TGTGCCAGCAGTTTACTACAGGGGGCGGTCCCTGAAGCTTTCTTT. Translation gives CASSLLQGAVPEAFF.

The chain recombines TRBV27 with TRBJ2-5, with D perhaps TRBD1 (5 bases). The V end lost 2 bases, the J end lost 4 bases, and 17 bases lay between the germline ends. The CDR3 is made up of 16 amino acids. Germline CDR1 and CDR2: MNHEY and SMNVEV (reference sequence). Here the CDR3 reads CASSLSSSGYGETQYF. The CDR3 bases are TGTGCCAGCAGTTTAAGCTCTTCAGGGTATGGAGAGACCCAGTACTTC.

The CDR3 reads CASSDADSGNTIYF. The CDR3 DNA reads TGTGCCAGCAGCGACGCGGACTCTGGAAACACCATATATTTT. V usage is TRBV5-4 and J usage is TRBJ1-3; D remains unclear. V lost 4 bases to trimming and J lost 0 bases, with 8 bases between them. The CDR3 has 14 amino acids. Germline V gene lookup returns CDR1 SGHNT and CDR2 YYREEE (reference sequence).

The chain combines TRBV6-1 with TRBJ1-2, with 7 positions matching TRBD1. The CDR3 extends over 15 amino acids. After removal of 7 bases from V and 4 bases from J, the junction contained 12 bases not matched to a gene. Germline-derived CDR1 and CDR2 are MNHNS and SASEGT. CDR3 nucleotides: TGTGCCAGCACCGGCCTAGGACAGGACGCCTATGGCTACACCTTC. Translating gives CASTGLGQDAYGYTF.

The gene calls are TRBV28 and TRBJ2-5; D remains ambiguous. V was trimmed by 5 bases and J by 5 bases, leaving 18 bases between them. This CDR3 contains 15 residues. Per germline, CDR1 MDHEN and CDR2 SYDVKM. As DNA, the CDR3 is TGTGCCAGCAGTCCCACCTACTCCCAGCGCGAGACCCAGTACTTC. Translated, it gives CASSPTYSQRETQYF.

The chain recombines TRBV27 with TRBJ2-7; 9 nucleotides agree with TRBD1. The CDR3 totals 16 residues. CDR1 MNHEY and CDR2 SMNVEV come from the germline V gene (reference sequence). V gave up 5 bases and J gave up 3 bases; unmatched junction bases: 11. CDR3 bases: TGTGCCAGCAGTCCCACTTTGGGACAGGGTATCTACGAGCAGTACTTC. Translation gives CASSPTLGQGIYEQYF.

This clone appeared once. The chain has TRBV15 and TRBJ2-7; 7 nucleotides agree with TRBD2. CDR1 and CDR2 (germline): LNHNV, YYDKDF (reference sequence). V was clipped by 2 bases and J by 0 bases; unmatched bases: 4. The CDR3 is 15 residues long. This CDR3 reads CATSRNRDYSYEQYF. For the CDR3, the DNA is TGTGCCACCAGCAGAAATAGGGACTACTCCTACGAGCAGTACTTC.

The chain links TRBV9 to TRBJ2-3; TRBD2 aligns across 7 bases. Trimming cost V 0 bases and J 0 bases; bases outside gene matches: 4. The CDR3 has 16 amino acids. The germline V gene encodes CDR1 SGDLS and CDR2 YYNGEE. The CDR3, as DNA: TGTGCCAGCAGCGTAGCTGTGGGACTAAGCACAGATACGCAGTATTTT. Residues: CASSVAVGLSTDTQYF.

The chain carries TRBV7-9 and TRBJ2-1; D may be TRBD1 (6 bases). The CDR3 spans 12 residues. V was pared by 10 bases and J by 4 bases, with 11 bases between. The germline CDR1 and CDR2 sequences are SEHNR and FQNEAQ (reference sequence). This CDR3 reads CATGQRYNEQFF. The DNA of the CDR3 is TGTGCCACCGGACAGAGATACAATGAGCAGTTCTTC.

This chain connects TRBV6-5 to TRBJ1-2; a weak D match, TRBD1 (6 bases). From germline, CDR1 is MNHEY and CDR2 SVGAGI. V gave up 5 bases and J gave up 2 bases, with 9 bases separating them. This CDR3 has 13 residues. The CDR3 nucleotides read TGTGCCAGCAGTCGACAGGCCAACTATGGCTACACCTTC. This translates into CASSRQANYGYTF.

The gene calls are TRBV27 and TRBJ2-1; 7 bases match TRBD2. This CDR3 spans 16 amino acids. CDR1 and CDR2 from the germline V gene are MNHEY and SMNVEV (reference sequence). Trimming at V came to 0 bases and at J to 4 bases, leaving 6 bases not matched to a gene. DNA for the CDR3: TGTGCCAGCAGTTTATCGAGCGGGGAAACGTACAATGAGCAGTTCTTC. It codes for CASSLSSGETYNEQFF.

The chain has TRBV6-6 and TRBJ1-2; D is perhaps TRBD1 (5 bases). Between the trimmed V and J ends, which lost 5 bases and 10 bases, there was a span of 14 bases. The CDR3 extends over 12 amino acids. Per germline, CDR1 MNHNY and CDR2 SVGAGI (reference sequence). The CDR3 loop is CASSPSLQVYTF. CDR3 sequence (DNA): TGTGCCAGCAGTCCGTCCTTACAGGTCTACACCTTC.

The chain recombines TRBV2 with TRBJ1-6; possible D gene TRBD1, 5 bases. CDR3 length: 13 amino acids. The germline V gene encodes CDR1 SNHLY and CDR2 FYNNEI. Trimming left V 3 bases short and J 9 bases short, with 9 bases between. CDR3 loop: CASSETVPSPLHF. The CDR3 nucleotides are TGTGCCAGCAGTGAGACAGTCCCTTCACCCCTCCACTTT. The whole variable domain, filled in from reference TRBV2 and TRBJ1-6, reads EPEVTQTPSHQVTQMGQEVILRCVPISNHLYFYWYRQILGQKVEFLVSFYNNEISEKSEIFDDQFSVERPDGSNFTLKIRSTKLEDSAMYFCASSETVPSPLHFGNGTRLTVT.

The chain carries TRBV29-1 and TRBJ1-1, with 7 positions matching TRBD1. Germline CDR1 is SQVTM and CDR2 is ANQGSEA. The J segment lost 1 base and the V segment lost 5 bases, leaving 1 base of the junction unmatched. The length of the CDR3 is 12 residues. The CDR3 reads CSVNRGNTEAFF. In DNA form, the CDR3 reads TGCAGCGTTAACAGGGGGAACACTGAAGCTTTCTTT.

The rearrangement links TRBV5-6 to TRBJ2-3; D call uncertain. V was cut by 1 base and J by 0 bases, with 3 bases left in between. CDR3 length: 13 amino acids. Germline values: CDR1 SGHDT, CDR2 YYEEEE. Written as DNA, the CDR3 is TGTGCCAGCAGCTTGACTAGCACAGATACGCAGTATTTT. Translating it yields CASSLTSTDTQYF.

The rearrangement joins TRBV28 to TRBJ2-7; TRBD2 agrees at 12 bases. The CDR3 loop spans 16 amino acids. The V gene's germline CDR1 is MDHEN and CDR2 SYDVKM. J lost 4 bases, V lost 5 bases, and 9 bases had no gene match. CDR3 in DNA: TGTGCCAGCAGTCCAAGGACTAGCGGGACTCTATACGAGCAGTACTTC. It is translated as CASSPRTSGTLYEQYF.

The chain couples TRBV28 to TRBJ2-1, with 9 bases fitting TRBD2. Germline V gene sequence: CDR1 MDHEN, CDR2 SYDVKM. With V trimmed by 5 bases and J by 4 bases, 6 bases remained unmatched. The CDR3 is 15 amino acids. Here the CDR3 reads CASSHATSGYNEQFF. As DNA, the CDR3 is TGTGCCAGCAGTCATGCGACTAGCGGATACAATGAGCAGTTCTTC.

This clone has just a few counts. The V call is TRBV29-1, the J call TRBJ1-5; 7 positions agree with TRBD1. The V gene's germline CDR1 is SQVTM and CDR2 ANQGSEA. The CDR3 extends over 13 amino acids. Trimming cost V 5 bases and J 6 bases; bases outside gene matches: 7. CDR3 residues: CSVSVGGRQPQHF. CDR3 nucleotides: TGCAGCGTTTCTGTAGGGGGCCGTCAGCCCCAGCATTTT.